Following are 9 T cell receptor beta chains from one sample sequenced in a study of blood T cell repertoires in COVID-19. Clones were sequenced by immunoSEQ multiplex PCR, and TCRdb holds only the in-frame ones, with some missing. The data contain a few hundred thousand clones, roughly 87% of them singletons. Sequences were obtained from peripheral blood. The receptors shown here come from a woman aged 40 to 50 who had recovered from COVID-19.

The chain links TRBV3-1 (or the pseudogene TRBV3-2) to TRBJ1-2, with D possibly matching TRBD1 (6 bases). The germline V gene has CDR1 LGHDT and CDR2 YNNKEL (reference sequence). There are 14 residues in the CDR3. The germline V and J ends were trimmed by 0 bases and 4 bases, with 9 bases remaining between them. CDR3 region: CASSQDETGYGYTF. CDR3 nucleotides: TGTGCCAGCAGCCAAGACGAGACAGGCTATGGCTACACCTTC.

J is TRBJ1-1 and V is TRBV6-6; D might be TRBD1 (5 bases). CDR1 is MNHNY and CDR2 is SVGAGI in the germline V gene (reference sequence). CDR3 size: 14 residues. Trimming took off 2 bases at V and 5 bases at J, with 12 bases between the two ends. The CDR3 coding sequence is TGTGCCAGCAGTTACCCAGGGAGGGTGACTGAAGCTTTCTTT. It translates to CASSYPGRVTEAFF.

The chain is built from TRBV27 and TRBJ2-1; D not resolved. Germline assignment: CDR1 MNHEY and CDR2 SMNVEV (reference sequence). The V end lost 7 bases, the J end lost 0 bases, and 10 bases lay between the germline ends. The CDR3 is made up of 14 amino acids. CDR3 in amino acids: CASTKTSSYNEQFF. In nucleotides, the CDR3 is TGTGCCAGCACCAAGACAAGCTCCTACAATGAGCAGTTCTTC.

The rearrangement joins TRBV7-9 to TRBJ2-1; 12 positions match TRBD2. Germline values: CDR1 SEHNR, CDR2 FQNEAQ (reference sequence). Trimming removed 5 bases from V and 2 bases from J; junction bases left unmatched: 4. The CDR3 runs to 16 residues. The DNA for the CDR3 is TGTGCCAGCAGCCATTGGACTAGCGGGACCTACAATGAGCAGTTCTTC. Protein sequence: CASSHWTSGTYNEQFF.

V usage is TRBV2 and J usage is TRBJ1-1; TRBD1 matches 7 bases. Losses at the gene ends were 5 bases for V and 5 bases for J; bases not matched to a gene: 5. Looked up from germline, CDR1 is SNHLY and CDR2 is FYNNEI. The CDR3 extends over 13 amino acids. This CDR3 is CASSTGEGTEAFF. The CDR3 nucleotides are TGTGCCAGCAGTACAGGGGAAGGGACTGAAGCTTTCTTT.

The chain links TRBV13 to TRBJ2-5; D might be TRBD2 (6 bases). The CDR3 is 14 residues long. The V end was cut by 0 bases, the J end by 4 bases, with 9 bases between. Germline V gene lookup returns CDR1 PRHDT and CDR2 FYEKMQ (reference sequence). CDR3 DNA sequence: TGTGCCAGCAGCTTAGGTGCCGGGGGAGAGACCCAGTACTTC. Translation gives CASSLGAGGETQYF. The variable domain in full, with the rest retrieved from reference TRBV13 and TRBJ2-5, is AAGVIQSPRHLIKEKRETATLKCYPIPRHDTVYWYQQGPGQDPQFLISFYEKMQSDKGSIPDRFSAQQFSDYHSELNMSSLELGDSALYFCASSLGAGGETQYFGPGTRLLVL.

V and J are TRBV19 and TRBJ2-4; 8 bases map to TRBD2. CDR3 length: 17 residues. The V segment lost 4 bases and the J segment 4 bases; nucleotides outside the gene matches: 12. Germline-derived CDR1 and CDR2 are LNHDA and SQIVND (reference sequence). The CDR3 DNA is TGTGCCAGTAGTAGGCTCGCGGCTAGCGGGTTTAAAAACATTCAGTACTTC. This encodes CASSRLAASGFKNIQYF.

The CDR3, as DNA: TGTGCCAGCAGCTTACTAGCGGGAGCCGAGCAGTACGTC. Translated: CASSLLAGAEQYV. The rearrangement links TRBV7-9 to TRBJ2-7; 10 bases match TRBD2. Germline trimming cut 2 bases from V and 6 bases from J; bases unmatched to any gene: 1. Looked up from germline, CDR1 is SEHNR and CDR2 is FQNEAQ (reference sequence). The CDR3 totals 13 residues.

V usage is TRBV29-1 and J usage is TRBJ1-1; TRBD1 matches 8 bases. The CDR3 spans 12 residues. The V and J ends lost 3 bases and 4 bases, in that order; junction bases with no gene match: 1. Germline CDR1 reads SQVTM; CDR2 reads ANQGSEA. The CDR3, as DNA: TGCAGCGTTGAGGACAGGGTCACTGAAGCTTTCTTT. Translating gives CSVEDRVTEAFF. Full variable domain (outside the CDR3, taken from reference TRBV29-1 and TRBJ1-1): SAVISQKPSRDICQRGTSLTIQCQVDSQVTMMFWYRQQPGQSLTLIATANQGSEATYESGFVIDKFPISRPNLTFSTLTVSNMSPEDSSIYLCSVEDRVTEAFFGQGTRLTVV.